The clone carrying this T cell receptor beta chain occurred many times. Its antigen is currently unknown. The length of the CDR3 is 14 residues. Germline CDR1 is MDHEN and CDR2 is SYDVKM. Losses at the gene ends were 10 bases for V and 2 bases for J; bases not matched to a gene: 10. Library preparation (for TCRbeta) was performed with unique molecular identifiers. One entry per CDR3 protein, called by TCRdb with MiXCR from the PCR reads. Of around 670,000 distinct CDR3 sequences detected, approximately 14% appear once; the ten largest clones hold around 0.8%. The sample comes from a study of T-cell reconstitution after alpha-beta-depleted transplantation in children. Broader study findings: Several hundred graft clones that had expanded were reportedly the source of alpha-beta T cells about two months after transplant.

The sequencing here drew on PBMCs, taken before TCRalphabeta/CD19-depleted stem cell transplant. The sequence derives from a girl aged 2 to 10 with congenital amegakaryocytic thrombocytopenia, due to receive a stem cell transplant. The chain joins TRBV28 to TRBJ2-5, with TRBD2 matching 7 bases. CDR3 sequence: CATSALAIQETQYF. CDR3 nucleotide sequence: TGTGCCACCTCCGCACTAGCGATTCAAGAGACCCAGTACTTC.